A single sample gave rise to the 14 T cell receptor beta chains below, sequenced in a study of CD4 T cells in relation to SARS-CoV-2 and coronaviruses. Clones were sequenced by immunoSEQ multiplex PCR, and TCRdb holds only the in-frame ones, with some missing. The sample carries 20,000 to 25,000 clones, around 80% recorded once. These TCRs are of unknown antigen specificity. CD4+ T cells from unexposed donors were obtained before the COVID-19 pandemic (2011-2018). The cells were cultured for roughly 11 days before CD4+ T cells were isolated. The sequenced sample was CD4+ T cells from PBMCs, cultured in vitro. Receptors originate from a human donor in good health.

The chain couples TRBV5-8 to TRBJ2-2, with TRBD1 matching over 7 bases. V gave up 4 bases and J gave up 0 bases; unmatched junction bases: 9. This CDR3 is built from 17 residues. Per germline, CDR1 SGHTS and CDR2 YDEGEE. The chain's CDR3 is CASSPGTASANTGELFF. The CDR3 region has the DNA TGTGCCAGCAGCCCAGGGACAGCGAGCGCGAACACCGGGGAGCTGTTTTTT.

V and J are TRBV4-1 and TRBJ2-7; 7 bases match TRBD1. Looked up from germline, CDR1 is MGHRA and CDR2 is YSYEKL. This CDR3 spans 15 amino acids. J lost 2 bases, V lost 0 bases, and 4 bases had no gene match. The CDR3 region has the DNA TGCGCCAGCAGCCAAGATGGGGACAGACCCTACGAGCAGTACTTC. Its protein product is CASSQDGDRPYEQYF.

The V call is TRBV24-1, the J call TRBJ2-2; D is perhaps TRBD2 (5 bases). The length of the CDR3 is 14 residues. Germline CDR1 and CDR2: KGHDR and SFDVKD. V was pared by 9 bases and J by 1 base, with 11 bases between. DNA for the CDR3: TGTGCCACCTTGGGAGCAGGGAACACCGGGGAGCTGTTTTTT. Amino acids: CATLGAGNTGELFF.

The chain joins TRBV12-3 or TRBV12-4 to TRBJ2-7, with 9 positions matching TRBD1. The CDR3 spans 12 residues. After removal of 6 bases from V and 6 bases from J, the junction contained 3 bases not matched to a gene. DNA of the CDR3: TGTGCCAGCAGCCTGACAGGGGGCGAGCAGTACTTC. Translation: CASSLTGGEQYF.

The chain employs TRBV19 and TRBJ1-2; TRBD1 aligns across 9 bases. Trimming at V came to 5 bases and at J to 5 bases, leaving 6 bases not matched to a gene. CDR3 length equals 14 residues. Looked up from germline, CDR1 is LNHDA and CDR2 is SQIVND (reference sequence). CDR3 bases: TGTGCCAGTAGTGCCCAGACAGGGGGGTATGGCTACACCTTC. Amino acids: CASSAQTGGYGYTF.

J is TRBJ2-1 and V is TRBV27; 14 bases fit TRBD2. The J segment lost 4 bases and the V segment lost 5 bases, leaving 19 bases of the junction unmatched. Germline V gene sequence: CDR1 MNHEY, CDR2 SMNVEV (reference sequence). The CDR3 consists of 21 residues. CDR3 nucleotide sequence: TGTGCCAGCAGTCCAGGTGGGGGGACTAGCGGGAGTTGGGGGGCATACAATGAGCAGTTCTTC. The encoded protein is CASSPGGGTSGSWGAYNEQFF.

This sequence joins TRBV3-1 (or the pseudogene TRBV3-2) and TRBJ1-4, with a tentative D call TRBD1 (5 bases). CDR3 length: 13 amino acids. V was clipped by 5 bases and J by 6 bases, with 10 bases between them. Germline V lookup: CDR1 LGHDT, CDR2 YNNKEL (reference sequence). The CDR3 DNA is TGTGCCAGCAGCAGACGGGGGGATGAAAAACTGTTTTTT. Translation gives CASSRRGDEKLFF.

J is TRBJ1-6 and V is TRBV6-4, with 7 bases matching TRBD1. This CDR3 comprises 15 residues. The junction had 5 bases not matched to a gene; V was cut back by 2 bases and J by 7 bases. Germline V gene data show CDR1 as MRHNA and CDR2 as SNTAGT. The CDR3 DNA follows: TGTGCCAGCAGTGACGGCCAGGGGGAAAATTCACCCCTCCACTTT. Protein product: CASSDGQGENSPLHF.

This clone was detected once. V and J are TRBV5-1 and TRBJ1-1; no firm D call. CDR3 size: 14 residues. The V gene's germline CDR1 is SGHRS and CDR2 YFSETQ. V lost 1 base to trimming and J lost 0 bases, with 7 bases between them. DNA of the CDR3: TGCGCCAGCAGCTTGCTAGTTATGAACACTGAAGCTTTCTTT. This sequence encodes CASSLLVMNTEAFF.

This clone has a single count. The V gene is TRBV4-1, the J gene TRBJ1-1; D call uncertain. Germline assignment: CDR1 MGHRA and CDR2 YSYEKL. This CDR3 spans 17 amino acids. The V gene lost 0 bases and the J gene lost 0 bases, with 14 bases spanning the gap. The CDR3 DNA follows: TGCGCCAGCAGCCAAGATATCTCCAATACGGTGAACACTGAAGCTTTCTTT. Protein: CASSQDISNTVNTEAFF.

This clone has only a few counts. CDR3: CASSQVGNTGELFF. In DNA form, the CDR3 reads TGTGCCAGCAGCCAAGTCGGGAACACCGGGGAGCTGTTTTTT. The chain joins TRBV3-1 (or the pseudogene TRBV3-2) to TRBJ2-2; no clear D gene. Germline V lookup: CDR1 LGHDT, CDR2 YNNKEL (reference sequence). The CDR3 contains 14 residues. Between the trimmed V and J ends, which lost 1 base and 1 base, there was a span of 4 bases.

V gene TRBV7-9 combines with J gene TRBJ1-1; possibly TRBD1 for D (5 bases). Germline V lookup: CDR1 SEHNR, CDR2 FQNEAQ (reference sequence). The CDR3 totals 12 residues. The V gene lost 4 bases and the J gene lost 4 bases, with 7 bases spanning the gap. The CDR3 reads CASSSGRTEAFF. The CDR3 DNA reads as TGTGCCAGCAGCTCAGGGCGCACTGAAGCTTTCTTT.

This clone has a single count. This rearrangement joins TRBV7-9 to TRBJ2-7, with D possibly TRBD1 on 5 matching bases. Germline CDR1 is SEHNR and CDR2 is FQNEAQ (reference sequence). Trimming took 4 bases from V and 3 from J, leaving 19 bases between them. There are 16 residues in the CDR3. The CDR3 is CASSSRRQTEIYEQYF. CDR3 sequence (DNA): TGTGCCAGCAGCTCCCGACGTCAGACAGAGATCTACGAGCAGTACTTC.

The chain has TRBV12-5 and TRBJ2-1, with D possibly matching TRBD1 (7 bases). The germline gives CDR1 LGHNT, CDR2 FRNRAP. V was cut by 7 bases and J by 7 bases, with 20 bases left in between. The CDR3 is 15 residues long. The CDR3 loop is CASDRGGTVVNEQFF. CDR3 DNA: TGTGCTAGTGACCGTGGGGGGACAGTAGTTAATGAGCAGTTCTTC. The entire variable domain, with the rest obtained from reference TRBV12-5 and TRBJ2-1, is as follows: DARVTQTPRHKVTEMGQEVTMRCQPILGHNTVFWYRQTMMQGLELLAYFRNRAPLDDSGMPKDRFSAEMPDATLATLKIQPSEPRDSAVYFCASDRGGTVVNEQFFGPGTRLTVL.